This T cell receptor (beta chain) is drawn from a study of regulatory T cells in long-lasting Graves disease. Study findings and constraints: What was studied was peripheral blood only, and not thyroid tissue. TCR diversity was lower in persistent Graves' patients than in newly diagnosed ones.

Time point of the sample: newly diagnosed GD, antithyroid drugs for less than 3 months. Preparation of the TCR library used RNA extracted from PBMCs. V was shortened by 0 bases and J by 1 base, with 9 bases between the two germline ends. The CDR3 runs to 14 residues. The germline V gene has CDR1 GTSNPN and CDR2 SVGIG (reference sequence). Sequencing libraries for TCR beta were prepared with iRepertoire HTBI primers and Arm-PCR of CDR3 regions. TCRdb called the multiplex PCR reads again in MiXCR, with one record for every CDR3 protein. The sample has roughly 220,000 distinct CDR3 sequences; approximately 20% are singletons. In this sample, this clonotype turned up many times. Its antigen is unknown.

This chain connects TRBV30 to TRBJ1-1; D gene ambiguous. The receptor was derived from a female donor with Graves disease. The starting material was peripheral blood mononuclear cells (PBMCs), obtained at new diagnosis, from a patient treated with antithyroid drugs. CDR3: CAWSVRHPNTEAFF. The CDR3 DNA sequence: TGTGCCTGGAGTGTAAGGCACCCGAACACTGAAGCTTTCTTT.